Sequencing of this T cell receptor beta chain was carried out in a study of technical replicates of blood from several donors. Profiled with immunoSEQ multiplex PCR; TCRdb holds only in-frame clones, not every one. The repertoire holds some 49,000 clones, with roughly 92% as singletons. After removal of 5 bases from V and 6 bases from J, the junction contained 10 bases not matched to a gene. Germline V CDR1 and CDR2: SGHTA, FQGNSA. CDR3 length: 15 residues. The TCR was taken from a human donor in good health. Some clones in this sample may be carry-over from other donors' samples. This chain links TRBV7-2 with TRBJ1-1; 9 bases agree with TRBD1. The sample taken for sequencing was PBMCs. The CDR3 protein is CASSAKGRTGAEAFF. DNA for the CDR3: TGTGCCAGCAGCGCTAAAGGGCGGACAGGGGCTGAAGCTTTCTTT.